This is a list of T cell receptor beta chains from one sample in a study of shared clonotypes between healthy human individuals. Using immunoSEQ multiplex PCR, the repertoire was profiled, and TCRdb retains in-frame clones only, with some absent. This repertoire shows some 2,100,000 clones, about 93% found once; its top ten account for about 1.5%. Source material: naive CD8+ T cells from PBMCs. The origin of the receptors is a man aged 18 to 29 in good health. Some clones in this sample may be carry-over from other donors' samples. Both conserved end residues are part of each CDR3. The order of the fields is clone size, V gene, CDR3 length, J gene, D gene, CDR3 protein, CDR3 DNA. A D gene is named only where the DNA matches it firmly. Clone size appears in some rows only: once, few, many, or a class for an expanded clone.

abundance: .; v_gene: TRBV5-4; len: 16; j_gene: TRBJ2-7; d_gene: TRBD2; CDR3aa: CASSAGLAGGLYEQYF; CDR3nt: TGTGCCAGCAGCGCGGGCCTAGCGGGAGGTTTGTACGAGCAGTACTTC
abundance: .; v_gene: TRBV25-1; len: 14; j_gene: TRBJ1-4; d_gene: .; CDR3aa: CASSDRGDYEKLFF; CDR3nt: TGTGCCAGCAGTGACCGGGGGGATTATGAAAAACTGTTTTTT
abundance: .; v_gene: TRBV20-1; len: 11; j_gene: TRBJ2-1; d_gene: .; CDR3aa: CSARDGYEQFF; CDR3nt: TGCAGTGCTAGAGACGGGTATGAGCAGTTCTTC
abundance: .; v_gene: TRBV13; len: 16; j_gene: TRBJ2-7; d_gene: .; CDR3aa: CASSPPTGLGAYEQYF; CDR3nt: TGTGCCAGCAGCCCGCCCACAGGGTTAGGGGCCTACGAGCAGTACTTC
abundance: .; v_gene: TRBV13; len: 15; j_gene: TRBJ2-7; d_gene: TRBD2; CDR3aa: CASSTRLADSYEQYF; CDR3nt: TGTGCCAGCAGCACCCGCCTAGCGGACTCCTACGAGCAGTACTTC
abundance: .; v_gene: TRBV27; len: 14; j_gene: TRBJ2-7; d_gene: TRBD2; CDR3aa: CASSLARGDYEQYF; CDR3nt: TGTGCCAGCAGTTTGGCGCGGGGGGACTACGAGCAGTACTTC
abundance: .; v_gene: TRBV27; len: 13; j_gene: TRBJ1-1; d_gene: .; CDR3aa: CASSLSPGAEAFF; CDR3nt: TGTGCCAGCAGTTTATCCCCAGGGGCCGAAGCTTTCTTT
abundance: .; v_gene: TRBV6-6; len: 15; j_gene: TRBJ2-1; d_gene: TRBD2; CDR3aa: CASSYESGGFNEQFF; CDR3nt: TGTGCCAGCAGTTACGAGTCGGGAGGGTTTAATGAGCAGTTCTTC
abundance: .; v_gene: TRBV6-5; len: 14; j_gene: TRBJ2-2; d_gene: .; CDR3aa: CASSLAGKVGELFF; CDR3nt: TGTGCCAGCTCCCTCGCGGGGAAGGTCGGGGAGCTGTTTTTT
abundance: .; v_gene: TRBV6-6; len: 16; j_gene: TRBJ1-2; d_gene: .; CDR3aa: CASSYSEDGGSRDYTF; CDR3nt: TGTGCCAGCAGTTACTCCGAGGACGGAGGGAGCCGTGACTACACCTTC
abundance: .; v_gene: TRBV27; len: 14; j_gene: TRBJ1-2; d_gene: .; CDR3aa: CASSARGGNYGYTF; CDR3nt: TGTGCCAGCAGTGCCCGGGGGGGCAACTATGGCTACACCTTC
abundance: .; v_gene: TRBV7-8; len: 16; j_gene: TRBJ1-4; d_gene: TRBD1; CDR3aa: CASSWGTGTVNEKLFF; CDR3nt: TGTGCCAGCAGCTGGGGGACAGGGACCGTGAATGAAAAACTGTTTTTT
abundance: .; v_gene: TRBV28; len: 15; j_gene: TRBJ2-1; d_gene: TRBD1; CDR3aa: CASSLSGQALNEQFF; CDR3nt: TGTGCCAGCAGTTTATCGGGACAGGCTCTCAATGAGCAGTTCTTC
abundance: .; v_gene: TRBV7-9; len: 16; j_gene: TRBJ2-5; d_gene: TRBD2; CDR3aa: CASSSGLAGGPETQYF; CDR3nt: TGTGCCAGCAGCTCGGGACTAGCGGGAGGGCCTGAGACCCAGTACTTC
abundance: .; v_gene: TRBV7-2; len: 15; j_gene: TRBJ2-7; d_gene: .; CDR3aa: CASSPRTATSYEQYF; CDR3nt: TGTGCCAGCAGCCCTAGGACTGCTACCTCCTACGAGCAGTACTTC
abundance: .; v_gene: TRBV2; len: 15; j_gene: TRBJ2-5; d_gene: TRBD1; CDR3aa: CASSERQGLAETQYF; CDR3nt: TGTGCCAGCAGTGAACGACAGGGGCTGGCAGAGACCCAGTACTTC
abundance: .; v_gene: TRBV27; len: 13; j_gene: TRBJ2-1; d_gene: .; CDR3aa: CASSLVRWDEQFF; CDR3nt: TGTGCCAGCAGTTTAGTGCGATGGGATGAGCAGTTCTTC
abundance: .; v_gene: TRBV7-3; len: 14; j_gene: TRBJ1-1; d_gene: TRBD1; CDR3aa: CASSSTGLGTEAFF; CDR3nt: TGTGCCAGCAGTTCGACAGGGCTCGGCACTGAAGCTTTCTTT
abundance: once; v_gene: TRBV11-2; len: 14; j_gene: TRBJ2-1; d_gene: .; CDR3aa: CASRPGLYYNEQFF; CDR3nt: TGTGCCAGCCGACCGGGACTTTACTACAATGAGCAGTTCTTC
abundance: .; v_gene: TRBV7-3; len: 17; j_gene: TRBJ1-3; d_gene: .; CDR3aa: CASSCRSRNRSGNTIYF; CDR3nt: TGTGCCAGCAGCTGTCGCAGCCGAAACCGCTCTGGAAACACCATATATTTT
abundance: .; v_gene: TRBV28; len: 14; j_gene: TRBJ1-5; d_gene: TRBD1; CDR3aa: CASRTGFQTQPQHF; CDR3nt: TGTGCCAGCAGGACAGGGTTTCAGACTCAGCCCCAGCATTTT
abundance: .; v_gene: TRBV7-2; len: 16; j_gene: TRBJ2-7; d_gene: TRBD2; CDR3aa: CASSPRGTTTDYEQYF; CDR3nt: TGTGCCAGCAGCCCACGAGGGACTACTACAGACTACGAGCAGTACTTC
abundance: .; v_gene: TRBV4-1; len: 11; j_gene: TRBJ2-7; d_gene: .; CDR3aa: CASSREGEQYF; CDR3nt: TGCGCCAGCAGCCGCGAGGGCGAGCAGTACTTC
abundance: .; v_gene: TRBV19; len: 14; j_gene: TRBJ2-5; d_gene: TRBD1; CDR3aa: CATLDRGEEETQYF; CDR3nt: TGTGCCACGCTGGACAGGGGTGAGGAAGAGACCCAGTACTTC
abundance: .; v_gene: TRBV18; len: 13; j_gene: TRBJ1-5; d_gene: .; CDR3aa: CASSPQGDQPQHF; CDR3nt: TGTGCCAGCTCACCACAGGGGGATCAGCCCCAGCATTTT
abundance: .; v_gene: TRBV4-3; len: 12; j_gene: TRBJ2-1; d_gene: .; CDR3aa: CASSQDRNEQFF; CDR3nt: TGCGCCAGCAGCCAAGATCGCAATGAGCAGTTCTTC
abundance: .; v_gene: TRBV29-1; len: 15; j_gene: TRBJ2-5; d_gene: .; CDR3aa: CSVEGGSDIEETQYF; CDR3nt: TGCAGCGTTGAGGGGGGATCTGATATAGAAGAGACCCAGTACTTC
abundance: .; v_gene: TRBV29-1; len: 12; j_gene: TRBJ2-1; d_gene: .; CDR3aa: CSVDPSYNEQFF; CDR3nt: TGCAGCGTTGACCCCTCCTACAATGAGCAGTTCTTC
abundance: .; v_gene: TRBV7-9; len: 13; j_gene: TRBJ2-1; d_gene: .; CDR3aa: CASHLGWGNEQFF; CDR3nt: TGTGCCAGTCATCTAGGGTGGGGGAATGAGCAGTTCTTC
abundance: .; v_gene: TRBV14; len: 12; j_gene: TRBJ1-2; d_gene: .; CDR3aa: CAIRRGAGGYTF; CDR3nt: TGTGCCATTAGGAGGGGGGCGGGTGGCTACACCTTC
abundance: few; v_gene: TRBV19; len: 13; j_gene: TRBJ1-1; d_gene: .; CDR3aa: CASSIVTKTEAFF; CDR3nt: TGTGCCAGTAGTATAGTGACGAAAACTGAAGCTTTCTTT
abundance: .; v_gene: TRBV6-5; len: 14; j_gene: TRBJ2-2; d_gene: .; CDR3aa: CASSIGRGAGELFF; CDR3nt: TGTGCCAGCAGTATAGGGAGGGGGGCCGGGGAGCTGTTTTTT
abundance: .; v_gene: TRBV7-2; len: 15; j_gene: TRBJ1-2; d_gene: .; CDR3aa: CASSALPGGTYGYTF; CDR3nt: TGTGCCAGCAGCGCCCTCCCCGGGGGTACCTATGGCTACACCTTC